This T cell receptor beta chain was documented in a study of Ad26.COV2.S vaccination and SARS-CoV-2 variants. Overall study: Sample donor was a member of the COV1001 Ad26.COV2.S trial arm.

Treatment in this sample: some 19 received Ad26.COV2.S at low or high dose, single or two shots; about 5 received placebo; per-sample allocation not given. Samples analyzed were those drawn on day 63 after the first vaccine or placebo injection. The repertoire was sequenced with immunoSEQ multiplex PCR; TCRdb's copy has only in-frame clones and lacks some. The profile covers about 460,000 clones, with 89% appearing a single time and 1.5% to 2% taken by the ten largest. V trimming: 6 bases; J trimming: 5 bases; junction bases outside the gene matches: 12. CDR3 length equals 15 residues. CDR1 and CDR2 from the germline V gene are MNHEY and SVGEGT.

The chain carries TRBV6-2 or TRBV6-3 and TRBJ2-7; 8 positions agree with TRBD2. The sequence was obtained from a person between 18 and 65 years old who received the Ad26.COV2.S COVID-19 vaccine or a placebo. Sequencing was performed on peripheral blood, taken in a trial of Ad26.COV2.S vaccine versus placebo. The CDR3 loop reads CASSRRGGIGHEQYF. In DNA form, the CDR3 reads TGTGCCAGCAGCCGCCGGGGGGGGATCGGCCACGAGCAGTACTTC.